The rows below give T cell receptor beta chains drawn from one sample of a study of blood T cell repertoires in COVID-19. TCRdb keeps only in-frame clones here, not all; method: immunoSEQ multiplex PCR. The data hold about 250,000 clones, with over 80% observed a single time. Sequencing was done on a sample of peripheral blood. Every receptor here comes from a middle-aged man with acute or convalescent COVID-19. Each CDR3 is given with its conserved first and last residue. Each record gives: D gene, clone size, J gene, V gene, CDR3 DNA, CDR3 protein. D genes are given only for firm matches. A row's size may be missing; if present it is once, few, many or a size class.

TRBD1	-	TRBJ1-2	TRBV5-1	TGCGCCAGCGGACAGGGGGCGTCTGGCTACACCTTC	CASGQGASGYTF
-	-	TRBJ1-2	TRBV4-1	TGCGCCAGCAGCCAAATTACAGTTAACTATGGCTACACCTTC	CASSQITVNYGYTF
-	-	TRBJ2-7	TRBV10-1	TGCGCCAGCAGTGAGTCCGGGACAAGTTCCTACGAGCAGTACTTC	CASSESGTSSYEQYF
TRBD1	-	TRBJ2-4	TRBV18	TGTGCCAGCTCCAGTAGGCAGGGGGAAAACATTCAGTACTTC	CASSSRQGENIQYF
TRBD1	-	TRBJ2-2	TRBV19	TGTGCCAGTACCCCCTTCGGACAGGGGAACACCGGGGAGCTGTTTTTT	CASTPFGQGNTGELFF
-	-	TRBJ1-5	TRBV5-1	TGCGCCAGCAGCTTGGCCGGGGTCGGCAATCAGCCCCAGCATTTT	CASSLAGVGNQPQHF
-	-	TRBJ1-1	TRBV19	TGTGCCAGTAGTATAGCTACAGGGAGAGGAAACACTGAAGCTTTCTTT	CASSIATGRGNTEAFF
-	once	TRBJ1-1	TRBV27	TGTGCCAGCAGTCCCAGGGTGGAGGGCACTGAAGCTTTCTTT	CASSPRVEGTEAFF
-	-	TRBJ2-3	TRBV27	TGTGCCAGCAGTCCTTTTGGCACAGATACGCAGTATTTT	CASSPFGTDTQYF
-	once	TRBJ1-2	TRBV3-1/TRBV3-2	TGTGCCAGCAGCCAAGAAAGTGGAAGGGGCGCCTATGGCTACACCTTC	CASSQESGRGAYGYTF
TRBD1	-	TRBJ1-6	TRBV4-2	TGTGCCAGCAGCCAAGGGACAGGGGTGAATTCACCCCTCCACTTT	CASSQGTGVNSPLHF
TRBD2	-	TRBJ2-3	TRBV9	TGTGCCAGCAGCGTAGCCGGGACTAGGGCAGATACGCAGTATTTT	CASSVAGTRADTQYF
-	-	TRBJ1-6	TRBV29-1	TGCAGCGTTCGCAGCTCCTATAATTCACCCCTCCACTTT	CSVRSSYNSPLHF
-	-	TRBJ2-5	TRBV5-1	TGCGCCAGCAGCTTGCAGCCGGGGGAAGGGGAGACCCAGTACTTC	CASSLQPGEGETQYF
TRBD1	-	TRBJ1-2	TRBV12-3/TRBV12-4	TGTGCCAGCAGGTCAGGGGGTTTGTATGGCTACACCTTC	CASRSGGLYGYTF
-	-	TRBJ1-6	TRBV19	TGTGCCAGTAGTATCGCGACCCCCCCGGGAACCCCAACGAATTCACCCCTCCACTTT	CASSIATPPGTPTNSPLHF
-	-	TRBJ1-1	TRBV6-5	TGTGCCAGCGGCCGGAGTGGGAACACTGAAGCTTTCTTT	CASGRSGNTEAFF
TRBD2	-	TRBJ2-7	TRBV10-3	TGTGCCAGTGGACTAGCGGGATGGGAGCAGTACTTC	CASGLAGWEQYF
TRBD2	-	TRBJ2-7	TRBV30	TGTGCCTGGAGTGGGTCTAGGACTAGCGGGAGAGCCTACGAGCAGTACTTC	CAWSGSRTSGRAYEQYF
TRBD1	once	TRBJ1-1	TRBV18	TGTGCCAGCTCACCGGACAGGGGCAGGGGCACTGAAGCTTTCTTT	CASSPDRGRGTEAFF
TRBD2	-	TRBJ2-1	TRBV5-1	TGCGCCAGCACCCTACTGGGGGGGGGAGGCGGGAATGAGCAGTTCTTC	CASTLLGGGGGNEQFF
TRBD1	-	TRBJ2-7	TRBV6-6	TGTGCCAGCAGTCCTGGGACAGGCGTATACGAGCAGTACTTC	CASSPGTGVYEQYF
-	-	TRBJ2-5	TRBV7-8	TGTGCCAGCAGCTTAAGGCCAGGCAGGGAGACCCAGTACTTC	CASSLRPGRETQYF
-	-	TRBJ2-1	TRBV7-9	TGTGCCAGCACTACATACAATGAGCAGTTCTTC	CASTTYNEQFF
-	-	TRBJ2-1	TRBV6-5	TGTGCCAGCAGTCTAGCGTATGAGCAGTTCTTC	CASSLAYEQFF
TRBD1	-	TRBJ2-7	TRBV7-9	TGTGCCAGCAGCGCGTCCGGGACAGGGGTCTACGAGCAGTACTTC	CASSASGTGVYEQYF
-	-	TRBJ2-7	TRBV27	TGTGCCAGCAGGAGCCGTCAGGGGGGACAGTACTTC	CASRSRQGGQYF
-	-	TRBJ1-1	TRBV7-2	TGTGCCTGTCAGTCATCGCCAGCGTCGAACACTGAAGCTTTCTTT	CACQSSPASNTEAFF
-	-	TRBJ1-5	TRBV6-5	TGTGCCAGCAGTTCCTGGGGGGGGCCCCAGCATTTT	CASSSWGGPQHF